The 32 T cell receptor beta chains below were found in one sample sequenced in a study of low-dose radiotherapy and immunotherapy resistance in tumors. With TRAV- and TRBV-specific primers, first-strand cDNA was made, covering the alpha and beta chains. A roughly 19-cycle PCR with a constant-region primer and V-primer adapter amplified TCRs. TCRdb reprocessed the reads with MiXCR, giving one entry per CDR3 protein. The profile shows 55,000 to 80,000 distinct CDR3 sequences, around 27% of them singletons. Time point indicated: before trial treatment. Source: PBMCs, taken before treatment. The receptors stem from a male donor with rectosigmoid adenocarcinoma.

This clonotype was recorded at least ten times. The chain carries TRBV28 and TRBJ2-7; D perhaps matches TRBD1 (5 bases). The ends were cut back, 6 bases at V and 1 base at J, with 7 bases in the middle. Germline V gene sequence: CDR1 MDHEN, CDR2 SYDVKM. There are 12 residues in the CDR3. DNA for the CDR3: TGTGCCAGCAGAGCAGGGTCCTACGAGCAGTACTTC. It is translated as CASRAGSYEQYF.

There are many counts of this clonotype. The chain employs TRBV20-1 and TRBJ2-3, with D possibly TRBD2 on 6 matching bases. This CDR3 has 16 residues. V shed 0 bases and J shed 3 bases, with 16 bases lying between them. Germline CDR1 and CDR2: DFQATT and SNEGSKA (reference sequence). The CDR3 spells CSARDWASEMTDTQYF. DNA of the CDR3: TGCAGTGCTAGAGATTGGGCTAGCGAAATGACAGATACGCAGTATTTT.

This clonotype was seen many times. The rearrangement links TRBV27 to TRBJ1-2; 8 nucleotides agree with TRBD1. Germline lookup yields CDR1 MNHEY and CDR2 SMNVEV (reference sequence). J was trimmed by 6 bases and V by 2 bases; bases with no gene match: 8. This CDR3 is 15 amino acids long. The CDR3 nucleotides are TGTGCCAGCAGTTTACTCAGGGGGCGCATGGATGGCTACACCTTC. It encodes CASSLLRGRMDGYTF.

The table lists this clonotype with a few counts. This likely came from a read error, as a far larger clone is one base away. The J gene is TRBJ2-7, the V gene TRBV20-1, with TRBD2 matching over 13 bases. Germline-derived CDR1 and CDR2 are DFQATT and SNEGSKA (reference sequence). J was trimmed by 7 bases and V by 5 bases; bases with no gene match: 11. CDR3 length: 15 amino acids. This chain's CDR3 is CSAGLRLAGGDEQYF. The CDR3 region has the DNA TGCAGTGCTGGACTCCGACTAGCGGGGGGAGATGAGCAGTACTTC.

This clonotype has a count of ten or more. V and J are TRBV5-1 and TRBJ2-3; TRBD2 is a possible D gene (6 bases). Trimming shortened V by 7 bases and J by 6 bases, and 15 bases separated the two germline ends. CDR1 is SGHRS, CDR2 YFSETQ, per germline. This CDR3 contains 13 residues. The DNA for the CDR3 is TGCGCCAGCGGCGTAGGGGAGGCCGATACGCAGTATTTT. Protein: CASGVGEADTQYF.

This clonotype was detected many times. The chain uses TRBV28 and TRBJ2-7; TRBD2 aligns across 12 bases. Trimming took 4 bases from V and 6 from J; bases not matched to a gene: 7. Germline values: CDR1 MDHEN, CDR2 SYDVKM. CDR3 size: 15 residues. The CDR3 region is CASSSRLAGVGEQYF. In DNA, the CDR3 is TGTGCCAGCAGTTCCCGACTAGCGGGAGTAGGCGAGCAGTACTTC.

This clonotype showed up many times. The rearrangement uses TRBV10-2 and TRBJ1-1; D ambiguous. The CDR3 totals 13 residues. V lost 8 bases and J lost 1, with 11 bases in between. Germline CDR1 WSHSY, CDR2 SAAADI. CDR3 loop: CASSEQQNTEAFF. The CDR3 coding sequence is TGCGCCAGCTCTGAACAGCAGAACACTGAAGCTTTCTTT.

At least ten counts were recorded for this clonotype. The CDR3 here is CASWDGGIQPQHF. CDR3 DNA sequence: TGTGCCAGTTGGGACGGAGGAATCCAGCCCCAGCATTTT. The gene calls are TRBV19 and TRBJ1-5, with D possibly matching TRBD1 (5 bases). The CDR3 runs 13 residues. Germline CDR1 reads LNHDA; CDR2 reads SQIVND (reference sequence). V was trimmed by 8 bases and J by 7 bases, leaving 15 bases between them.

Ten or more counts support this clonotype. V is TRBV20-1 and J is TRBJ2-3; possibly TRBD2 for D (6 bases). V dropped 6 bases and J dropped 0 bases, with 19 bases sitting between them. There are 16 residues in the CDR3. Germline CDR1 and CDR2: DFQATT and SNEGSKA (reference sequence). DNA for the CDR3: TGCAGTGCCACTCCGGCTAGCGATCTTAGCACAGATACGCAGTATTTT. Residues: CSATPASDLSTDTQYF.

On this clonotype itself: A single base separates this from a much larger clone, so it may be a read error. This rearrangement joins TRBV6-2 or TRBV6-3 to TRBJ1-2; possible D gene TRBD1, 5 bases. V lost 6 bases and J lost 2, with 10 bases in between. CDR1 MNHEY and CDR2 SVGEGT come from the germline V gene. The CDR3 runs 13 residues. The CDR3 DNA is TGTGCCAGCAGCCCAGAGGGGAACTATGGCTACACCTTC. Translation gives CASSPEGNYGYTF.

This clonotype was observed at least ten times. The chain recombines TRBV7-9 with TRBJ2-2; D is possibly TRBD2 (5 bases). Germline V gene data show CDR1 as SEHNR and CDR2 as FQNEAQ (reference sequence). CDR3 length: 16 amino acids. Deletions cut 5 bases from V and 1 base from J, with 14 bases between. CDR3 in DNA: TGTGCCAGCAGCCCCCGGGGAGCGGTGAACACCGGGGAGCTGTTTTTT. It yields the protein CASSPRGAVNTGELFF.

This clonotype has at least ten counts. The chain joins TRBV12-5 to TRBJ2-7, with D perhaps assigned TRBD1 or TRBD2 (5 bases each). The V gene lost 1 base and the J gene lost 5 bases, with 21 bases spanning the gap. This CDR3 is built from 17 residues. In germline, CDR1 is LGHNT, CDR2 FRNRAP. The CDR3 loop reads CASGLGPGGRSYDEQYF. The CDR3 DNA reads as TGTGCTAGTGGTTTGGGACCTGGGGGTCGTTCTTACGACGAGCAGTACTTC.

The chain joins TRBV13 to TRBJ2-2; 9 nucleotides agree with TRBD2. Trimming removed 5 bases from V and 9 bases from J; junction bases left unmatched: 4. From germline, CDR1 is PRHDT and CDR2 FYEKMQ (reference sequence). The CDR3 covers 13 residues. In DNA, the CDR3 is TGTGCCAGCAGCCCTGGACTAGCGCGGGAGCTGTTTTTT. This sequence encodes CASSPGLARELFF. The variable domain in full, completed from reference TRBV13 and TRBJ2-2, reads AAGVIQSPRHLIKEKRETATLKCYPIPRHDTVYWYQQGPGQDPQFLISFYEKMQSDKGSIPDRFSAQQFSDYHSELNMSSLELGDSALYFCASSPGLARELFFGEGSRLTVL.

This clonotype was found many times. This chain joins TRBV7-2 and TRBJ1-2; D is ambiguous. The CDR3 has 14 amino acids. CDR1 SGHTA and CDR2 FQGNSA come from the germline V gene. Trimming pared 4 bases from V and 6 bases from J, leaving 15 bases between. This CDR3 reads CASSSGVAGNGYTF. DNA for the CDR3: TGTGCCAGCAGCTCGGGCGTCGCAGGAAATGGCTACACCTTC. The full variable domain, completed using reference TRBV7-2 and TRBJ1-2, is GAGVSQSPSNKVTEKGKDVELRCDPISGHTALYWYRQSLGQGLEFLIYFQGNSAPDKSGLPSDRFSAERTGGSVSTLTIQRTQQEDSAVYLCASSSGVAGNGYTFGSGTRLTVV.

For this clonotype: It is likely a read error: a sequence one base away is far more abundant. DNA of the CDR3: TGTGCCAGCAGGTTGGGACAATCCCCACAGTACTTC. This translates into CASRLGQSPQYF. V usage is TRBV28 and J usage is TRBJ2-7; a weak D match, TRBD1 (6 bases). In germline, CDR1 is MDHEN, CDR2 SYDVKM. The CDR3 consists of 12 residues. The germline V and J ends were trimmed by 6 bases and 10 bases, with 16 bases remaining between them.

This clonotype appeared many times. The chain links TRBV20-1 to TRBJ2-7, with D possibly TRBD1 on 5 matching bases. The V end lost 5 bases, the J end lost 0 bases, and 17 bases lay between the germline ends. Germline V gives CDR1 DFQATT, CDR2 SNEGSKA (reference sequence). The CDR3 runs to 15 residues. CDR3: CSALNGAGNSYEQYF. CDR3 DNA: TGCAGTGCTCTAAATGGGGCAGGGAACTCCTACGAGCAGTACTTC.

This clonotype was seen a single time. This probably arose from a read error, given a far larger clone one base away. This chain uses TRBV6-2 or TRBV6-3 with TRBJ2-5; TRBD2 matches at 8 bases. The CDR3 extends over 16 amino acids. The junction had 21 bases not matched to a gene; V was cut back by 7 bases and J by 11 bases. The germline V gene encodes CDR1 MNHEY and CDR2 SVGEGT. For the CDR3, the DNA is TGTGCCAGCACCACACGGGGGGGGAGCTCCTACAATGAGCAGTACTTC. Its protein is CASTTRGGSSYNEQYF.

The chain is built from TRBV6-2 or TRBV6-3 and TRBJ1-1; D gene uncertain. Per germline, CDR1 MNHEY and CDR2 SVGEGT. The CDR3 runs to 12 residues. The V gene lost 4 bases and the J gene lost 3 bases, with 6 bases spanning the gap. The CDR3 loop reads CASSSAYTEAFF. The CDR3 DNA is TGTGCCAGCAGTTCTGCGTACACTGAAGCTTTCTTT.

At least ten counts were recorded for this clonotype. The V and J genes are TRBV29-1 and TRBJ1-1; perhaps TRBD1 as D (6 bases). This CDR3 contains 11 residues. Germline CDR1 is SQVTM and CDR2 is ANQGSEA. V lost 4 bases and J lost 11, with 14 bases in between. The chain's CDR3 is CSVVKGGVAFF. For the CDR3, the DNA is TGCAGCGTTGTAAAGGGGGGGGTCGCTTTCTTT.

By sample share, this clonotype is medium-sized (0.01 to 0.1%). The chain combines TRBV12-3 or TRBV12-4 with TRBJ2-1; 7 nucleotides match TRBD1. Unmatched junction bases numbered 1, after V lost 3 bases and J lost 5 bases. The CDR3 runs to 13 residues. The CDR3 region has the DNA TGTGCCAGCAGTTTTGGGACAGACAATGAGCAGTTCTTC. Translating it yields CASSFGTDNEQFF.

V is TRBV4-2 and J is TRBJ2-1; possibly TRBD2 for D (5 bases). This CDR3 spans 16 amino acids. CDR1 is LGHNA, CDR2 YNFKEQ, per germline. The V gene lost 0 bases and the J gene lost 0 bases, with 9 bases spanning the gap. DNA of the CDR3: TGTGCCAGCAGCCAAGATCTAGGGAGCTCCTACAATGAGCAGTTCTTC. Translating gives CASSQDLGSSYNEQFF.

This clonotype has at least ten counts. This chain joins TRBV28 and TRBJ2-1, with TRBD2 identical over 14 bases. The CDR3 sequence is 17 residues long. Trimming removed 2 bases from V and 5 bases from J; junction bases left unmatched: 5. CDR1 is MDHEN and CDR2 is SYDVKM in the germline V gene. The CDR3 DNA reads TGTGCCAGCAGTTTAGGTCGGACTAGCGGGGGGCACAATGAGCAGTTCTTC. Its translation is CASSLGRTSGGHNEQFF.

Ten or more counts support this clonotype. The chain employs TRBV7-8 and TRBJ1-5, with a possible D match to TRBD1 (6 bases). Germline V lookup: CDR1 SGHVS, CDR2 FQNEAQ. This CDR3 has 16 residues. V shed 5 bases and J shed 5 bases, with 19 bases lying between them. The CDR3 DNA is TGTGCCAGCAGCCCCCGGGGTAGACAGGCATATCAGCCCCAGCATTTT. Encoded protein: CASSPRGRQAYQPQHF. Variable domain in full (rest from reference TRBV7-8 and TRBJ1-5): GAGVSQSPRYKVAKRGQDVALRCDPISGHVSLFWYQQALGQGPEFLTYFQNEAQLDKSGLPSDRFFAERPEGSVSTLKIQRTQQEDSAVYLCASSPRGRQAYQPQHFGDGTRLSIL.

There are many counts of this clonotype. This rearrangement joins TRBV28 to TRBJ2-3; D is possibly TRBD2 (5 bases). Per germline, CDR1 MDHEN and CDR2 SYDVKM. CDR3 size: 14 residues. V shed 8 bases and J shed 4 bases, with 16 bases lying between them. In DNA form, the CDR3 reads TGTGCCAGCCGGTATAAGGGTAGCGCAGATACGCAGTATTTT. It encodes CASRYKGSADTQYF.

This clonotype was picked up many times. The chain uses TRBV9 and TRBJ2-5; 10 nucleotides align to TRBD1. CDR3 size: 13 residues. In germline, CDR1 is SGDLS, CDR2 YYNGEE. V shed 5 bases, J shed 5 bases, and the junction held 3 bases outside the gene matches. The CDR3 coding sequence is TGTGCCAGCAGTGGACAGGGGGTTGAGACCCAGTACTTC. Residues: CASSGQGVETQYF.

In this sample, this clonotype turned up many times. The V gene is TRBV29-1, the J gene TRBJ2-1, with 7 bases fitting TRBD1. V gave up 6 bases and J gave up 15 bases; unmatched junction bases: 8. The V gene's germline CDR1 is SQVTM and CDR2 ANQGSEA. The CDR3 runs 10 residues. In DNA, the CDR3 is TGCAGCGTCCACCGGGACAGAGCGTTCTTC. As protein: CSVHRDRAFF.

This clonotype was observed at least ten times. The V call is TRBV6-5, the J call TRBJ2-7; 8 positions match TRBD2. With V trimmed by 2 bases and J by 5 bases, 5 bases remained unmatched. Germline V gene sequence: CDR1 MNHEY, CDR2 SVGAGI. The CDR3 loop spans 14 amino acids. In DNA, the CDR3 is TGTGCCAGCAGTTACCGGGGGGGAGACGACGAGCAGTACTTC. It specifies CASSYRGGDDEQYF.

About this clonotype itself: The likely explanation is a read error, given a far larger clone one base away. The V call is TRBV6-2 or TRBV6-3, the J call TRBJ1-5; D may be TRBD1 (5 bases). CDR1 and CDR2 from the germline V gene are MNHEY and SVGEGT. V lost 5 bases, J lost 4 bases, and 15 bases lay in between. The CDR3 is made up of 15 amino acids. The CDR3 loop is CASSPTVLGNQPQHF. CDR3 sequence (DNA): TGTGCCAGCAGTCCGACAGTGTTGGGGAATCAGCCCCAGCATTTT.

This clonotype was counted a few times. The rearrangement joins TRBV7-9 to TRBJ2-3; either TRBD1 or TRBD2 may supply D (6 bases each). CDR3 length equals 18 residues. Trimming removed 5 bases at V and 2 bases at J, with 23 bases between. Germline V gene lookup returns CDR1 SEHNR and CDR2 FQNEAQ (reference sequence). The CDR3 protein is CASSPALGSGQYTDTQYF. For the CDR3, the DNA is TGTGCCAGCAGCCCAGCCCTTGGTAGCGGACAGTACACAGATACGCAGTATTTT.

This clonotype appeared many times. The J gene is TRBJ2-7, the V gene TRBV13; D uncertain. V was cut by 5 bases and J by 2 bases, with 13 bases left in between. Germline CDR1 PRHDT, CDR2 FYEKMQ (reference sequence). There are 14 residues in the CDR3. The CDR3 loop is CASSIGTGAYEQYF. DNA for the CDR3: TGTGCCAGCAGCATTGGAACCGGTGCCTACGAGCAGTACTTC.

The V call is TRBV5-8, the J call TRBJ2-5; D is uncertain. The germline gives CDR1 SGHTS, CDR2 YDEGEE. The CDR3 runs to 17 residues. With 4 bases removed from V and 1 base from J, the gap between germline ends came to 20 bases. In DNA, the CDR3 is TGTGCCAGCAGCCCAGTGAAAAGCATAGGGCTCCAAGAGACCCAGTACTTC. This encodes CASSPVKSIGLQETQYF.

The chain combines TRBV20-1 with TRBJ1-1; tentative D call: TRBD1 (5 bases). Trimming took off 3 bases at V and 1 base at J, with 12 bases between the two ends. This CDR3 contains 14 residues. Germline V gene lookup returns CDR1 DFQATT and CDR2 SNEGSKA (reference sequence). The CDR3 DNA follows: TGCAGTGCTAGCCTGTTCGGGGGGAACACTGAAGCTTTCTTT. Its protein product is CSASLFGGNTEAFF.